Listed below are T cell receptor beta chains from one sample, sequenced in a study of blood T cell repertoires in COVID-19. TCRdb's copy holds only in-frame clones and misses some; the assay was immunoSEQ multiplex PCR. The sample holds hundreds of thousands of clones, 88% seen once. The sequencing sample was made of peripheral blood. The receptors stem from an older man with acute or convalescent COVID-19. CDR3s include the opening cysteine and the closing phenylalanine or tryptophan. The order of the fields is clone size, V gene, D gene, J gene, CDR3 protein, CDR3 DNA. The D gene is left open where the match is weak. A clone size is listed for some rows: how often the clone was seen (once, few, many), or a class if it is expanded.

-	TRBV28	-	TRBJ2-2	CASSLYGGGIGELFF	TGTGCCAGCAGTTTATATGGTGGGGGGATTGGGGAGCTGTTTTTT
-	TRBV6-5	-	TRBJ1-1	CASTQVQNAEAFF	TGTGCCAGCACCCAGGTGCAAAACGCTGAAGCTTTCTTT
-	TRBV10-1	-	TRBJ1-5	CASSEPQCFNQPQHF	TGCGCCAGCAGTGAGCCACAGTGTTTCAATCAGCCCCAGCATTTT
-	TRBV19	TRBD2	TRBJ2-1	CASSIPGLARNEQFF	TGTGCCAGTAGTATCCCGGGACTAGCGCGGAATGAGCAGTTCTTC
-	TRBV7-2	-	TRBJ1-2	CASSSIRETRGSYGYTF	TGTGCCAGCAGCTCTATCCGGGAAACCAGGGGAAGCTATGGCTACACCTTC
-	TRBV5-4	TRBD1	TRBJ2-7	CASSRDRGHYEQYF	TGTGCCAGCAGCCGTGACAGGGGGCACTACGAGCAGTACTTC
-	TRBV5-1	TRBD1	TRBJ1-6	CASSLVSGTERTPLHF	TGCGCCAGCAGCCTAGTTTCTGGGACAGAAAGGACACCCCTCCACTTT
-	TRBV2	TRBD2	TRBJ2-5	CASSGAGTRPQETQYF	TGTGCCAGCAGTGGGGCTGGGACTAGGCCCCAAGAGACCCAGTACTTC
-	TRBV10-3	TRBD1	TRBJ1-6	CAISEGTGSPLHF	TGTGCCATCAGTGAGGGGACAGGTTCACCCCTCCACTTT
-	TRBV6-5	-	TRBJ2-3	CASSLLTSTDTQYF	TGTGCCAGCAGTCTCTTAACTAGCACAGATACGCAGTATTTT
once	TRBV29-1	TRBD1	TRBJ1-1	CSVVTGTGTEAFF	TGCAGCGTTGTGACAGGGACCGGCACTGAAGCTTTCTTT
-	TRBV7-2	-	TRBJ1-2	CASSPGRGYTF	TGTGCCAGCAGCCCGGGGAGGGGCTACACCTTC
-	TRBV4-3	-	TRBJ2-7	CASSQDQAGTKYEQYF	TGCGCCAGCAGCCAAGACCAAGCCGGGACAAAATACGAGCAGTACTTC
-	TRBV7-2	-	TRBJ1-2	CASSLTLDSYYGYTF	TGTGCCAGCAGCTTAACGCTAGACAGCTACTATGGCTACACCTTC
-	TRBV19	-	TRBJ1-2	CASSKTEPHYGYTF	TGTGCCAGTAGTAAGACAGAGCCCCACTATGGCTACACCTTC
-	TRBV6-5	-	TRBJ2-7	CASSLGSTWDEQYF	TGTGCCAGCAGCCTGGGGAGTACATGGGACGAGCAGTACTTC
once	TRBV7-9	-	TRBJ1-3	CASSLSGSSGNTIYF	TGTGCCAGCAGCTTAAGCGGGAGCTCTGGAAACACCATATATTTT
few	TRBV19	-	TRBJ1-4	CASSPLAGVEEKLFF	TGTGCCAGTAGTCCTCTGGCAGGGGTTGAGGAAAAACTGTTTTTT
-	TRBV7-9	-	TRBJ2-7	CASSPSAVGYEQYF	TGTGCCAGCAGCCCGAGCGCGGTTGGCTACGAGCAGTACTTC
-	TRBV5-6	-	TRBJ1-2	CASTPTGFGGYTF	TGTGCCAGCACTCCGACAGGTTTTGGTGGCTACACCTTC
-	TRBV9	-	TRBJ2-5	CASSVGEFQETQYF	TGTGCCAGCAGCGTAGGAGAGTTCCAAGAGACCCAGTACTTC
-	TRBV7-9	TRBD1	TRBJ1-2	CASSLAGGAVYGYTF	TGTGCCAGCAGCTTAGCAGGGGGCGCGGTCTATGGCTACACCTTC
-	TRBV25-1	TRBD2	TRBJ2-7	CASSEYSGSYEQYF	TGTGCCAGCAGTGAATATAGCGGGAGCTACGAGCAGTACTTC
-	TRBV7-9	TRBD1	TRBJ1-6	CASSFPGQGSPLHF	TGTGCCAGCAGTTTCCCGGGACAGGGTTCACCCCTCCACTTT
-	TRBV19	-	TRBJ2-7	CASSTAYEQYF	TGTGCCAGTAGTACAGCCTACGAGCAGTACTTC
-	TRBV24-1	-	TRBJ2-4	CATSDKDREDIQYF	TGTGCCACCAGTGATAAAGACAGGGAGGACATTCAGTACTTC
-	TRBV12-3/TRBV12-4	-	TRBJ2-5	CATRQSQETQYF	TGTGCCACCCGACAGTCACAAGAGACCCAGTACTTC
-	TRBV29-1	TRBD1	TRBJ1-1	CSVMDRASPKNTEAFF	TGCAGCGTTATGGACAGGGCAAGCCCTAAGAACACTGAAGCTTTCTTT
-	TRBV11-2	-	TRBJ1-1	CASSLIKGDGNTEAFF	TGTGCCAGCAGCTTAATTAAGGGGGACGGAAACACTGAAGCTTTCTTT
once	TRBV5-5	-	TRBJ1-5	CASSTGHPLAVDQPQHF	TGTGCCAGCAGCACCGGACATCCCTTGGCTGTGGATCAGCCCCAGCATTTT
-	TRBV18	-	TRBJ2-7	CASSPPSPANEQYF	TGTGCCAGCTCACCACCTTCCCCCGCGAACGAGCAGTACTTC
-	TRBV5-1	-	TRBJ2-5	CASSRTSDQETQYF	TGCGCCAGCAGCCGTACATCAGACCAAGAGACCCAGTACTTC
-	TRBV7-3	TRBD2	TRBJ2-2	CASSRTSGSNGELFF	TGTGCCAGCAGCCGGACTAGCGGGAGTAACGGGGAGCTGTTTTTT
-	TRBV7-2	TRBD1	TRBJ1-2	CASSLGGQANYGYTF	TGTGCCAGCAGCTTAGGCGGACAGGCTAACTATGGCTACACCTTC
-	TRBV13	TRBD1	TRBJ2-3	CASGIRTGGDTQYF	TGTGCCAGTGGAATACGGACAGGGGGCGATACGCAGTATTTT
once	TRBV5-5	TRBD2	TRBJ2-2	CASTPRGGASTGELFF	TGTGCCAGCACCCCCCGGGGGGGGGCAAGCACCGGGGAGCTGTTTTTT
-	TRBV9	-	TRBJ2-3	CASSVVQGQIDTQYF	TGTGCCAGCAGCGTAGTTCAGGGGCAAATAGATACGCAGTATTTT
-	TRBV6-6	-	TRBJ2-5	CASSYSLGAGETQYF	TGTGCCAGCAGTTACTCACTGGGCGCGGGGGAGACCCAGTACTTC
-	TRBV7-2	-	TRBJ1-1	CASSRTALGTEAFF	TGTGCCAGCAGCCGGACAGCCCTGGGAACTGAAGCTTTCTTT
-	TRBV12-5	TRBD1	TRBJ1-3	CASGLEQGDRRTGNTIYF	TGTGCTAGTGGTTTGGAACAAGGGGACAGGCGAACTGGAAACACCATATATTTT
-	TRBV6-6	TRBD1	TRBJ1-6	CASSHRQGGSPLHF	TGTGCCAGCAGTCATCGACAGGGGGGTTCACCCCTCCACTTT
-	TRBV5-4	TRBD1	TRBJ1-4	CASSSTGQGNEKLFF	TGTGCCAGCAGCTCGACGGGACAGGGTAATGAAAAACTGTTTTTT
-	TRBV28	-	TRBJ2-5	CASEEGGNQETQYF	TGTGCCTCCGAGGAGGGCGGGAATCAAGAGACCCAGTACTTC
-	TRBV7-9	-	TRBJ1-1	CASSLDSLVDSEAFF	TGTGCCAGCAGCTTAGATTCGCTGGTGGACTCTGAAGCTTTCTTT
-	TRBV6-5	TRBD1	TRBJ2-2	CASSLDRASGELFF	TGTGCCAGCAGCCTTGACAGGGCGTCCGGGGAGCTGTTTTTT
few	TRBV2	-	TRBJ1-1	CASSDQGEAFF	TGTGCCAGCAGTGACCAGGGGGAAGCTTTCTTT
-	TRBV6-5	-	TRBJ1-1	CASSRRQSTEAFF	TGTGCCAGCAGTCGACGACAGAGCACTGAAGCTTTCTTT
-	TRBV13	TRBD1	TRBJ1-2	CASSSQGRYGYTF	TGTGCCAGCAGTTCACAGGGGCGGTATGGCTACACCTTC
-	TRBV10-3	-	TRBJ2-5	CAIGPGETQYF	TGTGCCATCGGGCCTGGAGAGACCCAGTACTTC
-	TRBV6-5	TRBD1	TRBJ2-4	CASSDRANIQYF	TGTGCCAGCTCGGACAGGGCGAACATTCAGTACTTC
-	TRBV9	-	TRBJ1-2	CASSVGGQYGYTF	TGTGCCAGCAGCGTAGGAGGACAGTATGGCTACACCTTC
-	TRBV27	-	TRBJ1-4	CASSLWGLGDEKLFF	TGTGCCAGCAGTTTATGGGGACTGGGCGATGAAAAACTGTTTTTT
-	TRBV9	TRBD2	TRBJ2-1	CASSALRGGRAKYNEQFF	TGTGCCAGCAGCGCATTAAGGGGCGGGAGGGCAAAGTACAATGAGCAGTTCTTC
few	TRBV15	-	TRBJ2-7	CATSRDRRQTGEQYF	TGTGCCACCAGCAGAGACCGGCGACAGACTGGGGAGCAGTACTTC
-	TRBV28	-	TRBJ2-3	CASRRALSADTQYF	TGTGCCAGCAGACGAGCCCTTTCTGCAGATACGCAGTATTTT
-	TRBV23-1	-	TRBJ2-7	CASSHHVWAGWGDYEQYF	TGCGCCAGCAGTCACCATGTGTGGGCAGGGTGGGGGGACTACGAGCAGTACTTC
-	TRBV6-5	-	TRBJ1-2	CASSLTLNYGYTF	TGTGCCAGCAGCTTAACTCTTAACTATGGCTACACCTTC